Below are 5 T cell receptor beta chains sequenced from a single sample in a study of beta chain features in type 1 diabetes. What was sequenced were expressed TCRB transcripts, since all of the isolated RNA had been reverse transcribed. The assay was immunoSEQ multiplex PCR, and TCRdb's table has in-frame clones only and misses some. The repertoire holds 140,000 or so clones, about a tenth seen once, with about 0.68% in the top ten. The sequenced sample consisted of central memory CD4+ T cells from blood. These receptors came from a man aged 18 to 29 in good health.

This clone came up a few times. The V call is TRBV5-4, the J call TRBJ2-3; perhaps TRBD1 as D (5 bases). The CDR3 contains 15 residues. Trimming left V 0 bases short and J 6 bases short, with 14 bases between. CDR1 is SGHNT and CDR2 is YYREEE in the germline V gene (reference sequence). Here the CDR3 DNA reads TGTGCCAGCAGCTTGGCCTGGGGTAGGGGTGATACGCAGTATTTT. It encodes CASSLAWGRGDTQYF.

This clone was seen a handful of times. This chain connects TRBV2 to TRBJ2-7; 7 bases align to TRBD1. Germline lookup yields CDR1 SNHLY and CDR2 FYNNEI. The V segment lost 4 bases and the J segment 5 bases; nucleotides outside the gene matches: 8. CDR3 length: 14 residues. The CDR3 DNA sequence: TGTGCCAGCAGTGTAGGGACAGTTGGCGACGAGCAGTACTTC. It translates to CASSVGTVGDEQYF.

This clone was seen a few times. Other DNA sequences of this sample code for an identical CDR3. The V call is TRBV6-5, the J call TRBJ1-2; 7 bases are shared with TRBD1. This CDR3 is built from 13 residues. The J segment lost 4 bases and the V segment lost 6 bases, leaving 5 bases of the junction unmatched. Germline lookup yields CDR1 MNHEY and CDR2 SVGAGI. In DNA form, the CDR3 reads TGTGCCAGCAGCCCAGGGACAGTCTATGGCTACACCTTC. Encoded protein: CASSPGTVYGYTF.

In this sample, this clone turned up a few times. This chain joins TRBV25-1 and TRBJ2-2; possibly TRBD1 for D (6 bases). The CDR3 has 14 residues. Per germline, CDR1 MGHDK and CDR2 SYGVNS. V was trimmed by 6 bases and J by 1 base, leaving 9 bases between them. The CDR3 loop is CASSQTGNTGELFF. The CDR3 DNA follows: TGTGCCAGCAGCCAGACAGGGAACACCGGGGAGCTGTTTTTT.

The V call is TRBV5-4, the J call TRBJ2-1; D possibly corresponds to TRBD1 (5 bases). V was trimmed by 4 bases and J by 0 bases, leaving 11 bases between them. The CDR3 contains 15 residues. Germline CDR1 and CDR2: SGHNT and YYREEE (reference sequence). The CDR3 DNA sequence: TGTGCCAGCAGCCGAGACAGCAGCTCCTACAATGAGCAGTTCTTC. Protein product: CASSRDSSSYNEQFF.